These T cell receptor beta chains were read from a single sample in a study of blood T cell repertoires in COVID-19. Repertoires were generated with immunoSEQ multiplex PCR, while TCRdb's copy carries only in-frame clones and drops some. Of under 85,000 clones listed, approximately 83% are singletons. Source material: peripheral blood. These receptors were collected from a young man with COVID-19, enrolled during active disease. Both conserved end residues are part of each CDR3. A D gene is named only where the DNA matches it firmly. A clone size is listed for some rows: how often the clone was seen (once, few, many), or a class if it is expanded.

>TRBD1|.|TRBJ2-5|TRBV4-3
TGCGCCAGCAGCCAAAACCTTGGGACAGTCTTTTACTTC
CASSQNLGTVFYF
>TRBD1|.|TRBJ1-2|TRBV6-6
TGTGCCAGCAGGGGACAGGTGGAGGGCTACACCTTC
CASRGQVEGYTF
>.|.|TRBJ2-1|TRBV5-5
TGTGCCAGCAGCGGCCAGAATGAGCAGTTCTTC
CASSGQNEQFF
>.|once|TRBJ1-6|TRBV4-1
TGCGCCAGCAGCCAAGAAGTCGGCTATAATTCACCCCTCCACTTT
CASSQEVGYNSPLHF
>TRBD2|.|TRBJ2-7|TRBV6-5
TGTGCCAGCAGCCCGGGACTAACTTACGAGCAGTACTTC
CASSPGLTYEQYF
>.|.|TRBJ2-7|TRBV11-2
TGTGCCAGCAGCGCTGGCGGCGAGCAGTACTTC
CASSAGGEQYF
>TRBD1|.|TRBJ2-7|TRBV11-2
TGTGCCAGCAGCTTGGGACAGGGGAGGAACGAGCAGTACTTC
CASSLGQGRNEQYF
>TRBD2|.|TRBJ2-5|TRBV30
TGTGCCTGGAGTGGGGGACTAGGGTTGTCGACCCAGTACTTC
CAWSGGLGLSTQYF
>TRBD1|.|TRBJ1-3|TRBV9
TGTGCCAGCAGCGAGCATGACAGGGGCTCTGGAAACACCATATATTTT
CASSEHDRGSGNTIYF
>TRBD2|.|TRBJ2-2|TRBV27
TGTGCCAGGCCGGGAGGGCTGAACACCGGGGAGCTGTTTTTT
CARPGGLNTGELFF
>.|.|TRBJ2-7|TRBV27
TGTGCCAGCAGTTTTTACCCCGGGTACGAGCAGTACTTC
CASSFYPGYEQYF
>.|.|TRBJ2-7|TRBV7-6
TGTGCCAGCAGCTTGCCTGAGGGAGAGGGTGTCTACGAGCAGTACTTC
CASSLPEGEGVYEQYF
>TRBD2|.|TRBJ2-3|TRBV30
TGTGCCGGTAGTAGCGGGGTCCGGGATACGCAGTATTTT
CAGSSGVRDTQYF
>TRBD1|.|TRBJ1-5|TRBV6-6
TGTGCCAGCAGTCGGACAGGACAGAGCGATCAGCCCCAGCATTTT
CASSRTGQSDQPQHF
>.|.|TRBJ2-3|TRBV6-6
TGTGCCAGCAGCCCCTCCGATACGCAGTATTTT
CASSPSDTQYF
>.|.|TRBJ2-5|TRBV5-6
TGTGCCAGCAGCCTAAGGACTACCCAGTACTTC
CASSLRTTQYF
>.|.|TRBJ2-1|TRBV27
TGTGCCAGCAGTTTTAGCTCCTACAATGAGCAGTTCTTC
CASSFSSYNEQFF
>TRBD2|.|TRBJ2-1|TRBV7-8
TGTGCCAGCAGCTCACTAGCGGGTCCTAGCTCCTACAATGAGCAGTTCTTC
CASSSLAGPSSYNEQFF
>.|few|TRBJ2-5|TRBV12-5
TGTGCTAGTGGGATCGATCTTGGCACCCAGTACTTC
CASGIDLGTQYF
>TRBD1|.|TRBJ2-5|TRBV28
TGTGCCAGCAGTTTTGGGACAGGCGCTGAAGAGACCCAGTACTTC
CASSFGTGAEETQYF
>TRBD1|.|TRBJ1-5|TRBV4-1
TGCGCCAGCAGTCTTACAGGGGGCCGAGGTCAGCCCCAGCATTTT
CASSLTGGRGQPQHF
>.|.|TRBJ1-6|TRBV30
TGTGCCTGGACCGGACAGAGAAATTCACCCCTCCACTTT
CAWTGQRNSPLHF
>TRBD2|.|TRBJ2-2|TRBV6-4
TGTGCCAGCAGTGCCACCCTCGGGGGGACCGGGGAGCTGTTTTTT
CASSATLGGTGELFF
>.|.|TRBJ2-7|TRBV24-1
TGTGCCTCCCCGGGTGGAGGGGATTCCTACGAGCAGTACTTC
CASPGGGDSYEQYF
>.|.|TRBJ2-7|TRBV19
TGTGCCAGCGCACGGAGACAGGCCGCCGGGGAGTACGAGCAGTACTTC
CASARRQAAGEYEQYF
>TRBD1|.|TRBJ1-5|TRBV9
TGTGCCAGCAGCGTAGTGGTCAGGGGGATCAATCAGCCCCAGCATTTT
CASSVVVRGINQPQHF
>.|.|TRBJ2-5|TRBV11-2
TGTGCCAGCAGTTGGGGCCCGACCCAGTACTTC
CASSWGPTQYF
>.|.|TRBJ2-5|TRBV2
TGTGCCAGCAGTGAACTAGAGGCGGAGACCCAGTACTTC
CASSELEAETQYF
>.|.|TRBJ2-1|TRBV7-2
TGTGCCAGCAGCTTAGTCCCTAATGAGCAGTTCTTC
CASSLVPNEQFF
>.|.|TRBJ1-1|TRBV28
TGTGCCAGCGGTACAATAGCGAGGAACACTGAAGCTTTCTTT
CASGTIARNTEAFF
>.|.|TRBJ2-7|TRBV19
TGTGCCAGTACCCCGATGGCAGGGGCCGAGCAGTACTTC
CASTPMAGAEQYF
>TRBD1|.|TRBJ1-1|TRBV29-1
TGCAGCGCCGGACAGGGCAACACTGAAGCTTTCTTT
CSAGQGNTEAFF
>.|few|TRBJ2-5|TRBV12-3/TRBV12-4
TGTGCCAGCAGTTACGGGGAGACCCAGTACTTC
CASSYGETQYF
>TRBD2|.|TRBJ2-1|TRBV5-1
TGCGCCAGCAGCTTCCGGACTAGCCAAAATGAGCAGTTCTTC
CASSFRTSQNEQFF
>.|few|TRBJ2-7|TRBV6-4
TGTGCCATCCGTTTGTGGTCAGAATACGAGCAGTACTTC
CAIRLWSEYEQYF
>.|.|TRBJ1-2|TRBV1
TGCACCAGCAGCCAAGACAGGGGGGAGGGCTACACCTTC
CTSSQDRGEGYTF
>TRBD1|.|TRBJ2-2|TRBV10-3
TGTGCCATCAGTGAGTCTGGGACAGCTTACACCGGGGAGCTGTTTTTT
CAISESGTAYTGELFF
>.|few|TRBJ2-3|TRBV4-2
TGTGCCAGCAGCCAAGATGGATCAGGCGGGGGCGGGGATACGCAGTATTTT
CASSQDGSGGGGDTQYF
>.|.|TRBJ2-2|TRBV7-3
TGTGCCAGCAGCTTCCTCCCAGGGACCGGGGAGCTGTTTTTT
CASSFLPGTGELFF
>.|.|TRBJ2-7|TRBV7-2
TGTGCCAGCAGCTTACTGACAGCAGGCTACGAGCAGTACTTC
CASSLLTAGYEQYF
>TRBD2|.|TRBJ2-5|TRBV29-1
TGCAGCGTTGTGGCGGGAGGGGAGACCCAGTACTTC
CSVVAGGETQYF
>TRBD1|.|TRBJ2-7|TRBV5-6
TGTGCCAGCAGCCTCGGGACAGGTACCTACGAGCAGTACTTC
CASSLGTGTYEQYF
>.|.|TRBJ2-1|TRBV6-1
TGTGCCAGCAGTGATCGGTACAATGAGCAGTTCTTC
CASSDRYNEQFF
>TRBD1|.|TRBJ2-4|TRBV4-2
TGTGCCAGCAGCCAAGGACCCCAGGGGGAAAACATTCAGTACTTC
CASSQGPQGENIQYF
>.|.|TRBJ1-5|TRBV4-1
TGCGCCAGCAGCCAAGATGGACAGCCCAACTTGCCCCAGCATTTT
CASSQDGQPNLPQHF
>.|.|TRBJ1-2|TRBV27
TGTGCCAGCAGTTTATCAGGGGTCCATGGCTACACCTTC
CASSLSGVHGYTF
>.|.|TRBJ2-5|TRBV7-8
TGTGCCAGCAGCCTGGCGGGAGAGACCCAGTACTTC
CASSLAGETQYF
>TRBD1|.|TRBJ1-2|TRBV3-1/TRBV3-2
TGTGCCAGCAGCCAAGATGTGGGACAGGGGGTTGGCTACACCTTC
CASSQDVGQGVGYTF
>.|.|TRBJ2-7|TRBV6-5
TGTGCCAGCAGTTACGTCAGGGGAGCCTACGAGCAGTACTTC
CASSYVRGAYEQYF
>.|.|TRBJ2-1|TRBV27
TGTGCCAGCAGTTTCTGGGTAGGGCCCGGCGGGTACAATGAGCAGTTCTTC
CASSFWVGPGGYNEQFF
>TRBD1|.|TRBJ1-1|TRBV6-2/TRBV6-3
TGTGCCAGCAGTTACGCCGACAGGGGGCTGGGAACCGAAGCTTTCTTT
CASSYADRGLGTEAFF
>.|.|TRBJ1-1|TRBV2
TGTGCCAGCAGTGATCCCCGGTTTGAAGCTTTCTTT
CASSDPRFEAFF
>.|few|TRBJ1-1|TRBV19
TGTGCCAGTAGTATTGAGGGGGTGAACACTGAAGCTTTCTTT
CASSIEGVNTEAFF